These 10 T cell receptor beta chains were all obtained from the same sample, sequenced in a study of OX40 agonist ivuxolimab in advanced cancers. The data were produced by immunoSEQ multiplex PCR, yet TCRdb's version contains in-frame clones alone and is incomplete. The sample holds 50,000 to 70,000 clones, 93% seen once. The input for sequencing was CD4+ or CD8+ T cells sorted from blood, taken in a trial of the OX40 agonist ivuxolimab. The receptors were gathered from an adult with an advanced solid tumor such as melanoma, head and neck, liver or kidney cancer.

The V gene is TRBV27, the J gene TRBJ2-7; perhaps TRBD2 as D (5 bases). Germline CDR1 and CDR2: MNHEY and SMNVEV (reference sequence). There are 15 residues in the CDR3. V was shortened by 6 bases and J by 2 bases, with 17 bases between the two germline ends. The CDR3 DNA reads TGTGCCAGCAGCCCCTTTGGGAGCGGCCCCTACGAGCAGTACTTC. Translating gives CASSPFGSGPYEQYF.

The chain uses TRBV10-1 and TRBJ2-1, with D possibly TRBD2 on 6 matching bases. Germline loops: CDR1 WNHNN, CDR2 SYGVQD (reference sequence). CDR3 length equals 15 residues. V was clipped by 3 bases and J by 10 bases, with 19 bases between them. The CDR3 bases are TGCGCCAGCAGTGACTCCCGGGACGGAGGGTGGGAGCAGTTCTTC. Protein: CASSDSRDGGWEQFF.

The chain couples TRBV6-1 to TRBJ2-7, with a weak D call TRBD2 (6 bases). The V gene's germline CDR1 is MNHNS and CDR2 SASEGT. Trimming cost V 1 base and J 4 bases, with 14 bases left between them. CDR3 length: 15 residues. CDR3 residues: CASSEGEGAGYEQYF. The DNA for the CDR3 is TGTGCCAGCAGTGAAGGCGAGGGAGCGGGTTACGAGCAGTACTTC.

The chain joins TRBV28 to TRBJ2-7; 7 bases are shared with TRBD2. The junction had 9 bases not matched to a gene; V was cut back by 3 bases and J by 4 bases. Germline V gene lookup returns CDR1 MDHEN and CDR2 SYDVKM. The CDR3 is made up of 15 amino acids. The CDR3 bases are TGTGCCAGCAGTTTGAGCCAAGGCGGGAGTTACGAGCAGTACTTC. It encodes CASSLSQGGSYEQYF. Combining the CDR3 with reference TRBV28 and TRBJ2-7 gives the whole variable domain DVKVTQSSRYLVKRTGEKVFLECVQDMDHENMFWYRQDPGLGLRLIYFSYDVKMKEKGDIPEGYSVSREKKERFSLILESASTNQTSMYLCASSLSQGGSYEQYFGPGTRLTVT.

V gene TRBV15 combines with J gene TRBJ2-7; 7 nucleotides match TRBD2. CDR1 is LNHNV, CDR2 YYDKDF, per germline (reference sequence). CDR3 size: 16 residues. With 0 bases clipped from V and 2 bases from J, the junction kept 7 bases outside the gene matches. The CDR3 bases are TGTGCCACCAGCAGAGACAGTCTAGCGGCTACCTACGAGCAGTACTTC. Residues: CATSRDSLAATYEQYF.

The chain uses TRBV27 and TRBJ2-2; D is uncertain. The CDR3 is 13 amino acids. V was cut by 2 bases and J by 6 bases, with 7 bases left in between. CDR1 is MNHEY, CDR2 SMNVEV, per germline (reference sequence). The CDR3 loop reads CASSLPRSGELFF. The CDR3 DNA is TGTGCCAGCAGTTTACCTAGGTCCGGGGAGCTGTTTTTT.

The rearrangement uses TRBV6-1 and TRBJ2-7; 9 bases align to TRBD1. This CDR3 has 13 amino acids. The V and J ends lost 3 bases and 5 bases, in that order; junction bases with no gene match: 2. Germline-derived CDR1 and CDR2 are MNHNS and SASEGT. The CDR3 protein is CASSEDRGHEQYF. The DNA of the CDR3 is TGTGCCAGCAGTGAGGACAGGGGCCACGAGCAGTACTTC.

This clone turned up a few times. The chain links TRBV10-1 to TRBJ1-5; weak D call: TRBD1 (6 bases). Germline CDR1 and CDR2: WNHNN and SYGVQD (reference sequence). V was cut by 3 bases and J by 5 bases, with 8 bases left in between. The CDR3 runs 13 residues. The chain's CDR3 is CASSDSGDQPQHF. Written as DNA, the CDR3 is TGCGCCAGCAGTGACTCAGGGGATCAGCCCCAGCATTTT.

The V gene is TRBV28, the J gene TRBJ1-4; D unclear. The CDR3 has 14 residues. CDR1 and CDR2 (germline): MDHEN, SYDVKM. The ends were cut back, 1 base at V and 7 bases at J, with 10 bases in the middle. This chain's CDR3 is CASSLLRLSEKLFF. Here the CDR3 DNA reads TGTGCCAGCAGTTTATTACGGTTGAGTGAAAAACTGTTTTTT.

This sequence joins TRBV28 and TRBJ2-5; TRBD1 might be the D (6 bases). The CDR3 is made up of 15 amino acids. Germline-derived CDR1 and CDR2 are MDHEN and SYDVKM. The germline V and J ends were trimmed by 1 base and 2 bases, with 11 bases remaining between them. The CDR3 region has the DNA TGTGCCAGCAGTTTATTTGGGGACAAACAAGAGACCCAGTACTTC. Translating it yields CASSLFGDKQETQYF.